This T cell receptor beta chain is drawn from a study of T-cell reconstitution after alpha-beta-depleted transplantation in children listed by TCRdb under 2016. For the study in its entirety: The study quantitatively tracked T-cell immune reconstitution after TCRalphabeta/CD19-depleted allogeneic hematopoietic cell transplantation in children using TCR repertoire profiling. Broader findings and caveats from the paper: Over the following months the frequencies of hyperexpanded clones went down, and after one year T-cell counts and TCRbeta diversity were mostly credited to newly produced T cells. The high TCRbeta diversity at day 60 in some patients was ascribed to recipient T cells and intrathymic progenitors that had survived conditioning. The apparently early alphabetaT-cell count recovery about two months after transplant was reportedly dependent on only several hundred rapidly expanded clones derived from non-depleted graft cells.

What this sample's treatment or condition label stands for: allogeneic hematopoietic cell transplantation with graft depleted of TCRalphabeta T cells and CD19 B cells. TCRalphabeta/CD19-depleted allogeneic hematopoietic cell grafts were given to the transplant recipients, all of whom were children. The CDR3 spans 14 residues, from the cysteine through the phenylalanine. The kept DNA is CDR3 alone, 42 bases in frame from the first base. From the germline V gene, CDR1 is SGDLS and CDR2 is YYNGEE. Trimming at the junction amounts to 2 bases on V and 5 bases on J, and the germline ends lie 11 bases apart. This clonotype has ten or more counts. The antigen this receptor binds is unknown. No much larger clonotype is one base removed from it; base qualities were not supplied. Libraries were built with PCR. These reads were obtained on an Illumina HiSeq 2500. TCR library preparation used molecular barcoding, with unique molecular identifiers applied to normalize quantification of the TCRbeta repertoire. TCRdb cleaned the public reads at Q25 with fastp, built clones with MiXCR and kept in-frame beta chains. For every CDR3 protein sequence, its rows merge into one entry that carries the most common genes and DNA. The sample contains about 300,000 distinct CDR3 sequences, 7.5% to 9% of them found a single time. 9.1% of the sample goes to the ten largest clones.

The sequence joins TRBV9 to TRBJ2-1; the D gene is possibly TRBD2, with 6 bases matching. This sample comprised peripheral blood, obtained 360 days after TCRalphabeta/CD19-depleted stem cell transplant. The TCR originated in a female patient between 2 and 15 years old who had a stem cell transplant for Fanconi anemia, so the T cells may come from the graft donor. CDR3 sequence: CASSVGTPHNEQFF. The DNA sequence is TGTGCCAGCAGCGTTGGGACTCCCCACAATGAGCAGTTCTTC. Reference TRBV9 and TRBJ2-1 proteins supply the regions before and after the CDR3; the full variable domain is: DSGVTQTPKHLITATGQRVTLRCSPRSGDLSVYWYQQSLDQGLQFLIQYYNGEERAKGNILERFSAQQFPDLHSELNLSSLELGDSALYFCASSVGTPHNEQFFGPGTRLTVL.